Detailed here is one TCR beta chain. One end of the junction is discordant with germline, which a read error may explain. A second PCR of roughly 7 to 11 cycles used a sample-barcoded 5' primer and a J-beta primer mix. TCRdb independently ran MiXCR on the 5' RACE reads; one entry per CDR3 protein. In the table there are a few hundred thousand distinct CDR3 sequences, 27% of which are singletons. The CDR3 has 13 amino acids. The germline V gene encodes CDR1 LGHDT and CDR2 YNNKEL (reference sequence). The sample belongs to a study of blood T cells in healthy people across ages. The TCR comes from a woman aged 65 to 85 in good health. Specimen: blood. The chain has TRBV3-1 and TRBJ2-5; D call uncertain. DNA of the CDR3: TGTGCCAGCAAACAAATGATGGAAGAGACCCGGTACTTC. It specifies CASKQMMEETRYF.